A selection of T cell receptor beta chains follows, all from one sample in a study of blood T cell repertoires in COVID-19. The assay was immunoSEQ multiplex PCR, and TCRdb's table has in-frame clones only and misses some. The table has around 180,000 clones, less than 85% seen once. Sequenced material: peripheral blood. The receptors originated from a woman of 80 years or more with acute or convalescent COVID-19. Both conserved end residues are part of each CDR3. Each record gives: V gene, D gene, J gene, clone size, CDR3 protein, CDR3 DNA. The D gene is left open where the match is weak. Clone size is stated in some rows and not others, as once, few, many or a class when expanded.

v_call: TRBV3-1/TRBV3-2; d_call: TRBD1; j_call: TRBJ2-2; clone_size: few; cdr3_aa: CASSQQGAGELFF; cdr3_nt: TGTGCCAGCAGCCAACAGGGGGCCGGGGAGCTGTTTTTT
v_call: TRBV30; d_call: .; j_call: TRBJ2-3; clone_size: few; cdr3_aa: CAWSLDWGEAGTDTQYF; cdr3_nt: TGTGCCTGGAGCCTTGATTGGGGGGAGGCCGGCACAGATACGCAGTATTTT
v_call: TRBV7-8; d_call: TRBD2; j_call: TRBJ2-5; clone_size: .; cdr3_aa: CASSLVRLAVETQYF; cdr3_nt: TGTGCCAGCAGCTTAGTCCGGCTAGCGGTAGAGACCCAGTACTTC
v_call: TRBV24-1; d_call: TRBD1; j_call: TRBJ2-7; clone_size: .; cdr3_aa: CATSRARGQGGHEQYF; cdr3_nt: TGTGCCACCAGCCGAGCGAGGGGACAGGGTGGACACGAGCAGTACTTC
v_call: TRBV30; d_call: .; j_call: TRBJ1-1; clone_size: .; cdr3_aa: CAWSVRGYTEAFF; cdr3_nt: TGTGCCTGGAGTGTACGCGGATACACTGAAGCTTTCTTT
v_call: TRBV9; d_call: .; j_call: TRBJ2-7; clone_size: .; cdr3_aa: CASSVATGAYEQYF; cdr3_nt: TGTGCCAGCAGCGTAGCTACAGGCGCCTACGAGCAGTACTTC
v_call: TRBV24-1; d_call: .; j_call: TRBJ2-3; clone_size: .; cdr3_aa: CATGAEPSTDTQYF; cdr3_nt: TGTGCCACCGGGGCAGAACCTAGCACAGATACGCAGTATTTT
v_call: TRBV5-4; d_call: TRBD1; j_call: TRBJ2-1; clone_size: few; cdr3_aa: CASSSDGTARDEQFF; cdr3_nt: TGTGCCAGCAGCTCCGACGGGACAGCTCGGGATGAGCAGTTCTTC
v_call: TRBV5-4; d_call: TRBD1; j_call: TRBJ1-1; clone_size: .; cdr3_aa: CASSSRQGAVTEAFF; cdr3_nt: TGTGCCAGCAGCTCGCGACAGGGGGCGGTCACTGAAGCTTTCTTT
v_call: TRBV5-1; d_call: .; j_call: TRBJ2-2; clone_size: .; cdr3_aa: CASSFGRRGHTGELFF; cdr3_nt: TGCGCCAGCAGCTTCGGGCGGCGGGGTCACACCGGGGAGCTGTTTTTT
v_call: TRBV10-2; d_call: .; j_call: TRBJ2-5; clone_size: .; cdr3_aa: CASSESSGETQYF; cdr3_nt: TGCGCCAGCAGTGAGTCGTCGGGAGAGACCCAGTACTTC
v_call: TRBV4-3; d_call: .; j_call: TRBJ2-4; clone_size: .; cdr3_aa: CASSQEPQGANIQYF; cdr3_nt: TGCGCCAGCAGCCAAGAACCTCAGGGTGCGAACATTCAGTACTTC
v_call: TRBV6-5; d_call: .; j_call: TRBJ1-6; clone_size: .; cdr3_aa: CASSYSLHGLTYPLHF; cdr3_nt: TGTGCCAGCAGTTACTCACTTCACGGTTTAACTTACCCCCTCCACTTT
v_call: TRBV19; d_call: TRBD2; j_call: TRBJ2-5; clone_size: once; cdr3_aa: CASRREEQETQYF; cdr3_nt: TGTGCCAGTCGACGGGAGGAACAAGAGACCCAGTACTTC
v_call: TRBV4-3; d_call: TRBD2; j_call: TRBJ2-1; clone_size: .; cdr3_aa: CASSPSSGAAYNEQFF; cdr3_nt: TGCGCCAGCAGCCCATCTAGCGGAGCCGCGTACAATGAGCAGTTCTTC
v_call: TRBV7-8; d_call: TRBD1; j_call: TRBJ2-7; clone_size: .; cdr3_aa: CASSAWDRGSEQYF; cdr3_nt: TGTGCCAGCAGCGCGTGGGACAGGGGGTCCGAGCAGTACTTC
v_call: TRBV5-1; d_call: .; j_call: TRBJ1-4; clone_size: .; cdr3_aa: CASSRQSTNEKLFF; cdr3_nt: TGCGCCAGCAGCCGACAGTCAACTAATGAAAAACTGTTTTTT
v_call: TRBV5-1; d_call: .; j_call: TRBJ2-1; clone_size: .; cdr3_aa: CASSLDSEQFF; cdr3_nt: TGCGCCAGCAGCTTAGACAGTGAGCAGTTCTTC
v_call: TRBV7-2; d_call: .; j_call: TRBJ1-1; clone_size: .; cdr3_aa: CASSPQVNTEAFF; cdr3_nt: TGTGCCAGCAGCCCACAGGTTAACACTGAAGCTTTCTTT
v_call: TRBV27; d_call: .; j_call: TRBJ1-6; clone_size: .; cdr3_aa: CASSLFSTYSPLHF; cdr3_nt: TGTGCCAGCAGTTTGTTTAGTACCTATTCACCCCTCCACTTT
v_call: TRBV5-5; d_call: .; j_call: TRBJ1-5; clone_size: .; cdr3_aa: CASSLGFRGGQPQHF; cdr3_nt: TGTGCCAGCAGCCTCGGTTTTAGGGGAGGTCAGCCCCAGCATTTT
v_call: TRBV19; d_call: TRBD2; j_call: TRBJ2-3; clone_size: once; cdr3_aa: CASSMLAGTDTQYF; cdr3_nt: TGTGCCAGTAGTATGCTAGCGGGAACAGATACGCAGTATTTT
v_call: TRBV4-3; d_call: .; j_call: TRBJ2-3; clone_size: .; cdr3_aa: CASSQDALVSTDTQYF; cdr3_nt: TGCGCCAGCAGCCAAGATGCCCTAGTAAGCACAGATACGCAGTATTTT
v_call: TRBV7-3; d_call: TRBD2; j_call: TRBJ2-2; clone_size: few; cdr3_aa: CASSRGLAGTGELFF; cdr3_nt: TGTGCCAGCAGTCGGGGACTAGCGGGAACCGGGGAGCTGTTTTTT
v_call: TRBV7-9; d_call: TRBD1; j_call: TRBJ1-4; clone_size: .; cdr3_aa: CASSSGQGKEKLFF; cdr3_nt: TGTGCCAGCAGCTCGGGACAGGGGAAGGAAAAACTGTTTTTT
v_call: TRBV9; d_call: .; j_call: TRBJ2-7; clone_size: .; cdr3_aa: CASSPDRYEQYF; cdr3_nt: TGTGCCAGCAGTCCCGACAGATACGAGCAGTACTTC
v_call: TRBV18; d_call: TRBD2; j_call: TRBJ2-1; clone_size: .; cdr3_aa: CASSPQREGKSEQFF; cdr3_nt: TGTGCCAGCTCACCACAGCGGGAGGGTAAAAGTGAGCAGTTCTTC
v_call: TRBV27; d_call: TRBD1; j_call: TRBJ2-6; clone_size: .; cdr3_aa: CASSFTGAGANVLTF; cdr3_nt: TGTGCCAGCAGTTTCACAGGGGCTGGGGCCAACGTCCTGACTTTC
v_call: TRBV29-1; d_call: TRBD1; j_call: TRBJ2-4; clone_size: once; cdr3_aa: CSANDRDDIQYF; cdr3_nt: TGCAGCGCCAATGACAGGGATGACATTCAGTACTTC
v_call: TRBV9; d_call: .; j_call: TRBJ1-1; clone_size: .; cdr3_aa: CASSVGENTEAFF; cdr3_nt: TGTGCCAGCAGCGTAGGAGAGAACACTGAAGCTTTCTTT
v_call: TRBV30; d_call: .; j_call: TRBJ2-5; clone_size: once; cdr3_aa: CAWSAGTGPQETQYF; cdr3_nt: TGTGCCTGGAGTGCCGGAACAGGGCCCCAAGAGACCCAGTACTTC
v_call: TRBV3-1/TRBV3-2; d_call: .; j_call: TRBJ2-5; clone_size: .; cdr3_aa: CASSQDQQEETQYF; cdr3_nt: TGTGCCAGCAGCCAAGACCAACAGGAAGAGACCCAGTACTTC
v_call: TRBV11-3; d_call: .; j_call: TRBJ2-3; clone_size: .; cdr3_aa: CASSLQSTPTDTQYF; cdr3_nt: TGTGCCAGCAGCCTCCAATCGACTCCCACAGATACGCAGTATTTT